The TCR beta chain described here comes from a study of response to subunit inactivated influenza vaccine. TCRdb called the RT-PCR reads again in MiXCR, with one record for every CDR3 protein. The table includes roughly 500,000 distinct CDR3 sequences, 20% to 25% detected once. Trimming removed 2 bases from V and 6 bases from J, with 15 bases in between. The CDR3 runs 14 residues. Germline assignment: CDR1 DFQATT and CDR2 SNEGSKA (reference sequence). The same sample was also studied in work on T cells expressing NK-cell markers. According to that study: It was by 5'RACE template switching with UMIs that TCR beta cDNA was made. The share of CD8+ T cells held by dominant NKG2C+ clonotypes was 1.0-7.0% in about 6 donors.

This sample comprised CD4+ T cells sorted from PBMCs, obtained 11 to 12 days after vaccination. This receptor was identified in a man over 45 who received an inactivated influenza vaccine. V usage is TRBV20-1 and J usage is TRBJ2-3, with D hard to call. CDR3 protein: CSARSDPPRDTQYF. CDR3 sequence (DNA): TGCAGTGCTAGATCGGACCCCCCGCGGGATACGCAGTATTTT.